This T cell receptor (beta chain) was sequenced in a study of blood T cell repertoires in COVID-19. On the study more broadly: Sites in the United States, Italy and Spain provided acute and convalescent COVID-19 samples. From T cells, B-cell-depleted T cells, or PBMCs came the material, which was cDNA or gDNA.

Germline CDR1 and CDR2: LNHDA and SQIVND (reference sequence). The CDR3 contains 14 residues. Germline trimming cut 5 bases from V and 5 bases from J; bases unmatched to any gene: 8. Data came from immunoSEQ multiplex PCR; TCRdb stores just in-frame clones and leaves some out. The repertoire includes roughly 160,000 clones, roughly 84% of them detected once, and more than 9% sits in the top ten. Material for sequencing was peripheral blood. The chain is built from TRBV19 and TRBJ2-5; 7 bases match TRBD1. This receptor was obtained from a woman of 80 years or more with active or convalescent COVID-19. This CDR3 is CASSGTAALETQYF. For the CDR3, the DNA is TGTGCCAGTAGTGGGACAGCCGCCTTGGAGACCCAGTACTTC. The full variable domain, rest sourced from reference TRBV19 and TRBJ2-5, is DGGITQSPKYLFRKEGQNVTLSCEQNLNHDAMYWYRQDPGQGLRLIYYSQIVNDFQKGDIAEGYSVSREKKESFPLTVTSAQKNPTAFYLCASSGTAALETQYFGPGTRLLVL.